Listed below are T cell receptor beta chains from one sample, sequenced in a study of PD-L1 blockade in urothelial cancer. The data were produced by immunoSEQ multiplex PCR, yet TCRdb's version contains in-frame clones alone and is incomplete. The data show tens of thousands of clones, approximately 86% seen once. The starting material was PBMCs, obtained around atezolizumab (anti-PD-L1) treatment. All receptors derive from a woman in her 70s with urothelial cancer. Each CDR3 is given with its conserved first and last residue. A D gene is named only where the DNA matches it firmly. Clone size is stated in some rows and not others, as once, few, many or a class when expanded.

abundance	v_gene	d_gene	j_gene	CDR3aa	CDR3nt
NA	TRBV29-1	NA	TRBJ1-3	CSVMTVSGNTIYF	TGCAGCGTCATGACAGTCTCTGGAAACACCATATATTTT
once	TRBV5-6	TRBD1	TRBJ2-5	CASSLGTGLPQETQYF	TGTGCCAGCAGCTTAGGGACAGGCCTCCCCCAAGAGACCCAGTACTTC
NA	TRBV5-4	TRBD1	TRBJ2-7	CASSLEPWAGGDEQYF	TGTGCCAGCAGCTTGGAGCCGTGGGCAGGGGGCGACGAGCAGTACTTC
NA	TRBV10-3	TRBD2	TRBJ2-3	CAISESRGDTDTQYF	TGTGCCATCAGTGAGTCGCGGGGGGACACAGATACGCAGTATTTT
NA	TRBV30	NA	TRBJ1-2	CAWSVGQGRDYGYTF	TGTGCCTGGAGTGTTGGTCAGGGTCGGGACTATGGCTACACCTTC
NA	TRBV2	NA	TRBJ2-6	CASTGVQTLYSGANVLTF	TGTGCCAGCACCGGGGTACAAACTTTATACTCTGGGGCCAACGTCCTGACTTTC
NA	TRBV5-1	NA	TRBJ1-3	CASSLDRPDSGNTIYF	TGCGCCAGCAGCTTGGACAGGCCGGACTCTGGAAACACCATATATTTT
once	TRBV6-5	NA	TRBJ1-5	CASSYKGDSNQPQHF	TGTGCCAGCAGTTATAAAGGGGATAGCAATCAGCCCCAGCATTTT
NA	TRBV4-1	NA	TRBJ2-5	CASSWLSGARQETQYF	TGCGCCAGCAGCTGGTTGTCGGGAGCCAGGCAAGAGACCCAGTACTTC
NA	TRBV6-5	TRBD1	TRBJ1-1	CASSYWWQGGTEAFF	TGTGCCAGCAGTTACTGGTGGCAGGGGGGTACTGAAGCTTTCTTT
NA	TRBV18	TRBD2	TRBJ2-3	CASSPTSGSADTQYF	TGTGCCAGCTCACCGACTAGCGGGAGTGCAGATACGCAGTATTTT
NA	TRBV2	TRBD2	TRBJ2-7	CASSGGSGTTYEQYF	TGTGCCAGCAGTGGTGGTAGCGGGACCACCTACGAGCAGTACTTC
NA	TRBV2	NA	TRBJ1-3	CASTRDRAISGNTIYF	TGTGCCAGCACTCGAGACAGAGCGATCTCTGGAAACACCATATATTTT
NA	TRBV6-1	NA	TRBJ1-6	CASSEAGVSGVGTSSYNSPLHF	TGTGCCAGCAGTGAAGCGGGGGTCTCGGGGGTTGGCACTAGCTCCTATAATTCACCCCTCCACTTT
NA	TRBV11-3	NA	TRBJ2-1	CASSSHTGIHNEQFF	TGTGCCAGCAGCTCACACACAGGGATACACAATGAGCAGTTCTTC
few	TRBV4-2	NA	TRBJ2-1	CASSQDASVNEQFF	TGTGCCAGCAGCCAAGATGCTAGCGTGAATGAGCAGTTCTTC
NA	TRBV5-1	TRBD1	TRBJ2-7	CASSEDRGPYEQYF	TGCGCCAGCAGCGAGGACAGGGGACCCTACGAGCAGTACTTC
NA	TRBV9	NA	TRBJ2-3	CASSVGPSQDTQYF	TGTGCCAGCAGCGTAGGTCCTAGTCAAGATACGCAGTATTTT
NA	TRBV10-3	TRBD1	TRBJ1-1	CAISWDRENTEAFF	TGTGCCATCAGCTGGGACAGAGAGAACACTGAAGCTTTCTTT
NA	TRBV18	NA	TRBJ1-5	CASSQSSGNNQPQHF	TGTGCCAGCTCACAAAGCTCAGGGAACAATCAGCCCCAGCATTTT
once	TRBV5-1	TRBD2	TRBJ2-3	CASSWEGRSTDTQYF	TGCGCCAGCAGCTGGGAGGGGCGTAGCACAGATACGCAGTATTTT
NA	TRBV6-1	NA	TRBJ1-1	CASSGGEAFF	TGTGCCAGCAGTGGGGGCGAAGCTTTCTTT
NA	TRBV7-9	NA	TRBJ2-7	CASSPNRGSEQYF	TGTGCCAGCAGCCCTAATAGGGGGTCCGAGCAGTACTTC
NA	TRBV7-2	TRBD1	TRBJ2-6	CASGRDSSGANVLTF	TGTGCCAGCGGCCGGGACAGCTCTGGGGCCAACGTCCTGACTTTC
NA	TRBV11-3	NA	TRBJ2-7	CASSLGGGGGRDYEQYF	TGTGCCAGCAGCTTAGGGGGGGGCGGAGGGCGAGACTACGAGCAGTACTTC
NA	TRBV30	TRBD2	TRBJ2-7	CAWGPGRGLEQYF	TGTGCCTGGGGGCCCGGGAGGGGTCTCGAGCAGTACTTC
NA	TRBV25-1	TRBD1	TRBJ1-3	CASSRDSLMSSGNTIYF	TGTGCCAGCAGTCGGGACAGCTTAATGAGCTCTGGAAACACCATATATTTT
few	TRBV5-1	NA	TRBJ2-1	CASSPYSEYNEQFF	TGCGCCAGCAGCCCCTATAGCGAGTACAATGAGCAGTTCTTC
NA	TRBV7-9	TRBD1	TRBJ1-4	CASSLDRGTLSNEKLFF	TGTGCCAGCAGCTTAGACAGGGGGACTCTCTCTAATGAAAAACTGTTTTTT
NA	TRBV5-1	NA	TRBJ1-2	CASSLAPGSYTF	TGCGCCAGCAGCCTTGCCCCCGGGAGCTACACCTTC
few	TRBV30	NA	TRBJ2-7	CAWTQPGEYEQYF	TGTGCCTGGACACAACCGGGAGAATACGAGCAGTACTTC
NA	TRBV11-2	NA	TRBJ2-7	CASSPPSGPYEQYF	TGTGCCAGCAGCCCCCCGAGCGGACCCTACGAGCAGTACTTC